A selection of T cell receptor beta chains follows, all from one sample in a study of T cell repertoires in cytomegalovirus infection. TCRdb re-called the reads with MiXCR, one entry per CDR3 protein. The sample lists some 200,000 distinct CDR3 sequences, roughly 9.8% occurring once. Sequencing used PBMCs. The receptor set was obtained from a human donor in good health (CMV status not recorded). Some clones in this sample may be carry-over from other donors' samples. The CDR3 runs from the conserved cysteine through the conserved F or W. A D gene is named only where the DNA matches it firmly. Clone size is not always given. Where it is, it says once, few, many or a class for expanded clones.

clone_size: many; j_call: TRBJ2-7; d_call: NA; v_call: TRBV12-3/TRBV12-4; cdr3_length: 13; cdr3_aa: CASQDGFVYEQYF; cdr3_nt: TGTGCCAGCCAGGACGGTTTTGTTTACGAGCAGTACTTC
clone_size: NA; j_call: TRBJ1-2; d_call: NA; v_call: TRBV5-6; cdr3_length: 15; cdr3_aa: CASSYAPGRDYGYTF; cdr3_nt: TGTGCCAGCAGCTATGCGCCCGGGCGCGACTATGGCTACACCTTC
clone_size: many; j_call: TRBJ2-1; d_call: TRBD2; v_call: TRBV6-2/TRBV6-3; cdr3_length: 16; cdr3_aa: CASNLGTSGLTYEQFF; cdr3_nt: TGTGCCAGCAACCTCGGGACTAGCGGACTAACGTATGAGCAGTTCTTC
clone_size: NA; j_call: TRBJ2-7; d_call: NA; v_call: TRBV27; cdr3_length: 16; cdr3_aa: CASSHTGAGRAYEQYF; cdr3_nt: TGTGCCAGCAGCCACACAGGGGCGGGGCGGGCCTACGAGCAGTACTTC
clone_size: many; j_call: TRBJ1-2; d_call: TRBD1; v_call: TRBV20-1; cdr3_length: 16; cdr3_aa: CSASSGTGGLDYGYTF; cdr3_nt: TGCAGTGCTAGTTCCGGGACAGGGGGCCTCGACTATGGCTACACCTTC
clone_size: few; j_call: TRBJ1-2; d_call: NA; v_call: TRBV6-1; cdr3_length: 16; cdr3_aa: CASSYGLIRDYYGYTF; cdr3_nt: TGTGCCAGCAGTTACGGGCTGATCAGGGACTACTATGGCTACACCTTC
clone_size: many; j_call: TRBJ2-7; d_call: TRBD1; v_call: TRBV7-2; cdr3_length: 14; cdr3_aa: CASSFNRGTGEQYF; cdr3_nt: TGTGCCAGCAGCTTCAACAGGGGTACCGGGGAGCAGTACTTC
clone_size: many; j_call: TRBJ2-1; d_call: NA; v_call: TRBV28; cdr3_length: 17; cdr3_aa: CASRTLKPTWVGDEQFF; cdr3_nt: TGTGCCAGCAGAACCCTCAAGCCGACCTGGGTAGGGGATGAGCAGTTCTTC
clone_size: many; j_call: TRBJ2-5; d_call: NA; v_call: TRBV7-9; cdr3_length: 15; cdr3_aa: CASSLGASGWETQYF; cdr3_nt: TGTGCCAGCAGCTTGGGAGCGTCGGGTTGGGAGACCCAGTACTTC
clone_size: many; j_call: TRBJ1-4; d_call: TRBD1; v_call: TRBV28; cdr3_length: 15; cdr3_aa: CASSLDGQGEEKLFF; cdr3_nt: TGTGCCAGCAGTTTGGATGGGCAGGGGGAAGAAAAACTGTTTTTT
clone_size: many; j_call: TRBJ2-3; d_call: NA; v_call: TRBV5-4; cdr3_length: 14; cdr3_aa: CASSQWTDTDTQYF; cdr3_nt: TGTGCCAGCAGCCAGTGGACCGACACAGATACGCAGTATTTT
clone_size: many; j_call: TRBJ2-1; d_call: NA; v_call: TRBV7-2; cdr3_length: 16; cdr3_aa: CASSSRGGGTYNEQFF; cdr3_nt: TGTGCCAGCAGCTCCCGTGGAGGCGGCACCTACAATGAGCAGTTCTTC
clone_size: few; j_call: TRBJ2-3; d_call: TRBD2; v_call: TRBV7-9; cdr3_length: 14; cdr3_aa: CASSSSGGPDTQYF; cdr3_nt: TGTGCCAGCAGCTCTAGCGGGGGGCCAGATACGCAGTATTTT
clone_size: NA; j_call: TRBJ1-6; d_call: NA; v_call: TRBV5-8; cdr3_length: 14; cdr3_aa: CASSLQGFGSPLHF; cdr3_nt: TGTGCCAGCAGCCTTCAGGGCTTCGGCTCACCCCTCCACTTT
clone_size: few; j_call: TRBJ2-7; d_call: NA; v_call: TRBV20-1; cdr3_length: 18; cdr3_aa: CSAREQGRRSGVTYEQYF; cdr3_nt: TGCAGTGCTAGAGAACAGGGCCGTCGCAGCGGGGTGACCTACGAGCAGTACTTC
clone_size: few; j_call: TRBJ2-2; d_call: NA; v_call: TRBV7-2; cdr3_length: 16; cdr3_aa: CASSLWGGQNTGELFF; cdr3_nt: TGTGCCAGCAGCTTATGGGGGGGACAAAACACCGGGGAGCTGTTTTTT
clone_size: many; j_call: TRBJ2-5; d_call: NA; v_call: TRBV25-1; cdr3_length: 15; cdr3_aa: CASSVAGANQETQYF; cdr3_nt: TGTGCCAGCAGTGTGGCGGGGGCGAACCAAGAGACCCAGTACTTC
clone_size: few; j_call: TRBJ1-5; d_call: NA; v_call: TRBV28; cdr3_length: 15; cdr3_aa: CASSLALGMNQPQHF; cdr3_nt: TGTGCCAGCAGTTTAGCCCTTGGCATGAATCAGCCCCAGCATTTT